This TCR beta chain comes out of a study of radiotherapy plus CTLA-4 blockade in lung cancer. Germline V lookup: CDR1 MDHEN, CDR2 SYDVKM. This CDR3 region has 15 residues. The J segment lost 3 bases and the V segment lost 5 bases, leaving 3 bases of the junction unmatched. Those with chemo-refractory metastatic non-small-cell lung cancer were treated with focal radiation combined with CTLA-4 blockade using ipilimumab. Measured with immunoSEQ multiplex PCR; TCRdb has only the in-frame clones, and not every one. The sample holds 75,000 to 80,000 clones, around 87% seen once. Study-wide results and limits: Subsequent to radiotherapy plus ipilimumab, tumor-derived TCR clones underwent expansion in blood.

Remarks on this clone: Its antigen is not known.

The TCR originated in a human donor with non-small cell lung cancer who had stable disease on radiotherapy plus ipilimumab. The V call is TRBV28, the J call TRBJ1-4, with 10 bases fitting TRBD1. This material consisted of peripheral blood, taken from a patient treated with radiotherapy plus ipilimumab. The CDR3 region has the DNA TGTGCCAGCAGTCGTGGACAGGGGGCTAATGAAAAACTGTTTTTT. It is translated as CASSRGQGANEKLFF.